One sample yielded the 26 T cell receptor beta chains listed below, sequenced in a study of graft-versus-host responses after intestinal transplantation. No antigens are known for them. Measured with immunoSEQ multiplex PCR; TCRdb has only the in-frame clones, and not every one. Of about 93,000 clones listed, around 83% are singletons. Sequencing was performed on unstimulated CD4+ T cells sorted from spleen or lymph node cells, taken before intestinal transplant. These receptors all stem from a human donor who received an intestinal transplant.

The CDR3 nucleotides read TGCGCCAGCAGCCCCGTCACTGAGACAGATACGCAGTATTTT. Amino acids: CASSPVTETDTQYF. V gene TRBV5-1 combines with J gene TRBJ2-3; D unresolved. Germline V gene lookup returns CDR1 SGHRS and CDR2 YFSETQ. The length of the CDR3 is 14 residues. Trimming left V 4 bases short and J 3 bases short, with 12 bases between. Full variable domain (outside the CDR3, taken from reference TRBV5-1 and TRBJ2-3): KAGVTQTPRYLIKTRGQQVTLSCSPISGHRSVSWYQQTPGQGLQFLFEYFSETQRNKGNFPGRFSGRQFSNSRSEMNVSTLELGDSALYLCASSPVTETDTQYFGPGTRLTVL.

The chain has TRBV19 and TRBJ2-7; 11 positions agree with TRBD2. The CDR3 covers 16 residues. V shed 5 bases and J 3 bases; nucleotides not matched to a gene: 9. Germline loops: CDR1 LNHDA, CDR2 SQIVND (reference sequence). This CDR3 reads CASSSRPGTSGYEQYF. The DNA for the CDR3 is TGTGCCAGTAGTTCCCGGCCCGGGACTAGCGGCTACGAGCAGTACTTC.

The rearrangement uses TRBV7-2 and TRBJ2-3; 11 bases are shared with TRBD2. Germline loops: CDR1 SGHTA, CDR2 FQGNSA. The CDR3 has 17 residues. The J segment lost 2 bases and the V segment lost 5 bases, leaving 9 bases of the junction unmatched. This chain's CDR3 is CASSRRGLAGTTDTQYF. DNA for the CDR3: TGTGCCAGCAGCCGGAGAGGACTAGCGGGTACCACAGATACGCAGTATTTT.

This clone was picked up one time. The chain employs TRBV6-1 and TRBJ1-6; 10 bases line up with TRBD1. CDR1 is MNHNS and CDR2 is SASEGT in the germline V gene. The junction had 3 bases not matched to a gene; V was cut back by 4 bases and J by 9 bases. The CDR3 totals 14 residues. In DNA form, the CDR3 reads TGTGCCAGCAGTGGACAGGGGGCTGGTTCACCCCTCCACTTT. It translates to CASSGQGAGSPLHF.

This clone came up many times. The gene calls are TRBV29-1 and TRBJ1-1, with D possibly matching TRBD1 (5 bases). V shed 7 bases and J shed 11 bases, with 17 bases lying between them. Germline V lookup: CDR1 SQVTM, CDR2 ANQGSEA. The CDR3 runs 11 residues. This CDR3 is CSALQGPRAFF. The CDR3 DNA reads TGCAGCGCCCTGCAGGGCCCGAGGGCTTTCTTT.

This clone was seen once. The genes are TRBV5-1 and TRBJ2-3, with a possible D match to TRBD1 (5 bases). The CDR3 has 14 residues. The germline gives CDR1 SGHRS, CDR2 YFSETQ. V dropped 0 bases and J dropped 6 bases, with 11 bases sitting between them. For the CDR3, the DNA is TGCGCCAGCAGCTTGGGGCAGGGAAGGGATACGCAGTATTTT. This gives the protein CASSLGQGRDTQYF.

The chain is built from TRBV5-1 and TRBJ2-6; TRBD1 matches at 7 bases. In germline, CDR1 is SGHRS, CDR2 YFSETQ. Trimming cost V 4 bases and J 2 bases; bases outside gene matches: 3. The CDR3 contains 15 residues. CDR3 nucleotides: TGCGCCAGCAGCCCGGGACAGACTGGGGCCAACGTCCTGACTTTC. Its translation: CASSPGQTGANVLTF.

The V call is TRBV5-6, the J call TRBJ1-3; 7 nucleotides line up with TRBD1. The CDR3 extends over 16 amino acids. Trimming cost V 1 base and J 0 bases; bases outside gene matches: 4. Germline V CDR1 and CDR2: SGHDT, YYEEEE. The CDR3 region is CASSLRGPPSGNTIYF. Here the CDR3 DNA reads TGTGCCAGCAGCTTGAGGGGGCCCCCCTCTGGAAACACCATATATTTT.

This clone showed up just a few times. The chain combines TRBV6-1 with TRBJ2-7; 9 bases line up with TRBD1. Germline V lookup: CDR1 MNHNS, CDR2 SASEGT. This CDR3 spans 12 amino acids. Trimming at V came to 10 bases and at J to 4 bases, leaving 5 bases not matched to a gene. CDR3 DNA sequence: TGTGCCATCCGGGACAGGGTTTACGAGCAGTACTTC. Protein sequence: CAIRDRVYEQYF.

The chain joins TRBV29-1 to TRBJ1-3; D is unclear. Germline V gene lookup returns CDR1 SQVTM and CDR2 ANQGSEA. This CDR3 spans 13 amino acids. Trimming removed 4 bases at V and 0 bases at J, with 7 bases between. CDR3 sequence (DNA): TGCAGCGTTGGATTCAGCTCTGGAAACACCATATATTTT. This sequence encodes CSVGFSSGNTIYF.

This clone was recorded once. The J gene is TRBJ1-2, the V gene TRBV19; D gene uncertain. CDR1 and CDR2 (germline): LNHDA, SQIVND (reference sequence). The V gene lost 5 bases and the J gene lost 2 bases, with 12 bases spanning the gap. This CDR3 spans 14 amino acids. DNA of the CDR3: TGTGCCAGTAGTCACTCTCCTCAAAACTATGGCTACACCTTC. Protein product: CASSHSPQNYGYTF.

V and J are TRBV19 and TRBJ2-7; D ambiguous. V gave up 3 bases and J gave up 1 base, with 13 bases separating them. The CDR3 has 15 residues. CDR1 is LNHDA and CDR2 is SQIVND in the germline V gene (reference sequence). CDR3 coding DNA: TGTGCCAGTAGTATTAACCCAGGTAGTTCCTACGAGCAGTACTTC. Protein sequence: CASSINPGSSYEQYF.

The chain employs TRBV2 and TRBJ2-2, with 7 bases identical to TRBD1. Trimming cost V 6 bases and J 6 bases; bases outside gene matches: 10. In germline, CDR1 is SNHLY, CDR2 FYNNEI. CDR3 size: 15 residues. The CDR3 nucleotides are TGTGCCAGCAGGGGGACAGCCCTAAGGGCCGGGGAGCTGTTTTTT. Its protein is CASRGTALRAGELFF.

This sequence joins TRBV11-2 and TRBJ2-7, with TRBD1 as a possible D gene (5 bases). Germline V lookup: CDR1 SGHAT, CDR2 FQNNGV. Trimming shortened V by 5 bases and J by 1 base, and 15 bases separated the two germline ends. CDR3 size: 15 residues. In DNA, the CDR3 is TGTGCCAGCAGCCAATCGGACACCGGATCCTACGAGCAGTACTTC. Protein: CASSQSDTGSYEQYF. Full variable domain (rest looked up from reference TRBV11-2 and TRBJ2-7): EAGVAQSPRYKIIEKRQSVAFWCNPISGHATLYWYQQILGQGPKLLIQFQNNGVVDDSQLPKDRFSAERLKGVDSTLKIQPAKLEDSAVYLCASSQSDTGSYEQYFGPGTRLTVT.

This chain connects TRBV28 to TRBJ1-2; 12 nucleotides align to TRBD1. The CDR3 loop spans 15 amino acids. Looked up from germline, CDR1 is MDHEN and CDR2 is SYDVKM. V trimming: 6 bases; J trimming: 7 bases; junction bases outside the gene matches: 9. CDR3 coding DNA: TGTGCCAGCAGCTTGGGGACAGGGGGCTCGGGTGGCTACACCTTC. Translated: CASSLGTGGSGGYTF.

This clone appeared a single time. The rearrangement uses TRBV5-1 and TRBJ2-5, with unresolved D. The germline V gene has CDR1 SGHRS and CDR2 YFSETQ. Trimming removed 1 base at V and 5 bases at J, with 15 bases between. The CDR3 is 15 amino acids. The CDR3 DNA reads TGCGCCAGCAGCTTGTGGTATCTCCCCGGGGAGACCCAGTACTTC. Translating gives CASSLWYLPGETQYF. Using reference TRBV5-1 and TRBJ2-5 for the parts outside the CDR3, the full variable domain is KAGVTQTPRYLIKTRGQQVTLSCSPISGHRSVSWYQQTPGQGLQFLFEYFSETQRNKGNFPGRFSGRQFSNSRSEMNVSTLELGDSALYLCASSLWYLPGETQYFGPGTRLLVL.

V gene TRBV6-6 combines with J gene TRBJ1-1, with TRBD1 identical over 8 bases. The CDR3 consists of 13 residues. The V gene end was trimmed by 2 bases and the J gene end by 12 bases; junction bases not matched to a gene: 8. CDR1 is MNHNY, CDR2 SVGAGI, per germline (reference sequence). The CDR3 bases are TGTGCCAGCAGTTACGCTGGGACAGGCAATCCTTTCTTT. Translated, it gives CASSYAGTGNPFF.

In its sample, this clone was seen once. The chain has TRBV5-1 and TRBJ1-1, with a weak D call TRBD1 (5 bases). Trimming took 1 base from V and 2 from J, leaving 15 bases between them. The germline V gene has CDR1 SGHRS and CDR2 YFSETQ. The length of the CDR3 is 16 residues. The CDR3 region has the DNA TGCGCCAGCAGCTTGAACGCAGGGTTGGTAAACACTGAAGCTTTCTTT. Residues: CASSLNAGLVNTEAFF.

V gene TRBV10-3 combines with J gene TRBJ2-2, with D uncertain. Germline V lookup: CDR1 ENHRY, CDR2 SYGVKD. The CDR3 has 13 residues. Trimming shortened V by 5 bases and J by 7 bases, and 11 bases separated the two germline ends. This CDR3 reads CAISTIENGELFF. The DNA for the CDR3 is TGTGCCATCAGTACGATAGAGAACGGGGAGCTGTTTTTT.

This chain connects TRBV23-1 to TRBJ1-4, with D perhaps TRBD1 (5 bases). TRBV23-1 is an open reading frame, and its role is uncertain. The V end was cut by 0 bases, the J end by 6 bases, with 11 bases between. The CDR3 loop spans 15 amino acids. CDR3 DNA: TGCGCCAGCAGTCAATCCTGTCAGGGTGATGAAAAACTGTTTTTT. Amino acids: CASSQSCQGDEKLFF.

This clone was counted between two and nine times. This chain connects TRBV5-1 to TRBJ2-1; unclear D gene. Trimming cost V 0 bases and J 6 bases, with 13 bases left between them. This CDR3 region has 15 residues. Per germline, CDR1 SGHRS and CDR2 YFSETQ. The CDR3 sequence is CASSLDGFPGNEQFF. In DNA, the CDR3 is TGCGCCAGCAGCTTGGATGGATTCCCGGGCAATGAGCAGTTCTTC.

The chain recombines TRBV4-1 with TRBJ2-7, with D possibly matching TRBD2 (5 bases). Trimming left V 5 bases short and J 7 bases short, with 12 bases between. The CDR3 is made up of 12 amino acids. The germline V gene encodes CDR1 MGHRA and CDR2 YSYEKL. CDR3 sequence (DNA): TGCGCCAGCAGCGACGAGGGCGGGGAGCAGTACTTC. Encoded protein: CASSDEGGEQYF.

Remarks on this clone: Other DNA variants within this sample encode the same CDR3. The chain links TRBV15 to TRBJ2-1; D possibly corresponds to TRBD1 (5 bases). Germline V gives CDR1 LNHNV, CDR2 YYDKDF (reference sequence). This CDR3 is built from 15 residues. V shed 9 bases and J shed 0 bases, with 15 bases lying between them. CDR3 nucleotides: TGTGCCACGAGTCAGGGTGGCAGCTCCTACAATGAGCAGTTCTTC. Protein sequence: CATSQGGSSYNEQFF.

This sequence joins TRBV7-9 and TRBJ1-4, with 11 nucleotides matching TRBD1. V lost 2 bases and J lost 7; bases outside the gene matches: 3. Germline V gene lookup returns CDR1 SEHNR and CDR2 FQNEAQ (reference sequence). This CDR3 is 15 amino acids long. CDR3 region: CASSLKGTGGEKLFF. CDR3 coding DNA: TGTGCCAGCAGCTTAAAAGGGACAGGGGGTGAAAAACTGTTTTTT. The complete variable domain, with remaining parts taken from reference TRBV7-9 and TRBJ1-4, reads DTGVSQNPRHKITKRGQNVTFRCDPISEHNRLYWYRQTLGQGPEFLTYFQNEAQLEKSRLLSDRFSAERPKGSFSTLEIQRTEQGDSAMYLCASSLKGTGGEKLFFGSGTQLSVL.

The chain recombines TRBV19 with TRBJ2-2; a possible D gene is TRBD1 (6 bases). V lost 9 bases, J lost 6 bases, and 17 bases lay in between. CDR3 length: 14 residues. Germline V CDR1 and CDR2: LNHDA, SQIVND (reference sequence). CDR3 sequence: CASLMPQGSGELFF. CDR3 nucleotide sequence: TGTGCCAGCCTAATGCCCCAGGGGTCCGGGGAGCTGTTTTTT.

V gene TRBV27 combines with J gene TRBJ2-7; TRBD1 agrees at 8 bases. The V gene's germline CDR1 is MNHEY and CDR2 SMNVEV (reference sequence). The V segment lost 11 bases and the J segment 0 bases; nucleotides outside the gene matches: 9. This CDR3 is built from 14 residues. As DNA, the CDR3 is TGTGCCTCCGTTCGACAGGGGACCTCCTACGAGCAGTACTTC. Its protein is CASVRQGTSYEQYF.